The 10 T cell receptor beta chains presented below share a single source sample, sequenced in a study of blood T cell repertoires in COVID-19. Clones were sequenced by immunoSEQ multiplex PCR, and TCRdb holds only the in-frame ones, with some missing. The sample records 100,000 to 150,000 clones, more than 70% being singletons. Input material: peripheral blood. The origin of the receptors is a woman aged 30 to 39 who had recovered from COVID-19.

The CDR3 DNA follows: TGTGCCAGCAGAAACAGGGGAAACATTCAGTACTTC. Translating it yields CASRNRGNIQYF. The chain is built from TRBV25-1 and TRBJ2-4; TRBD1 agrees at 7 bases. The CDR3 has 12 residues. The germline V gene has CDR1 MGHDK and CDR2 SYGVNS. Trimming cost V 6 bases and J 6 bases; bases outside gene matches: 2.

The chain employs TRBV19 and TRBJ1-5; a possible D gene is TRBD1 (6 bases). Trimming removed 2 bases at V and 0 bases at J, with 11 bases between. Germline loops: CDR1 LNHDA, CDR2 SQIVND (reference sequence). The CDR3 spans 16 residues. CDR3 nucleotides: TGTGCCAGTAGTATACGACAGGTTGATAGCAATCAGCCCCAGCATTTT. Its protein is CASSIRQVDSNQPQHF.

The chain links TRBV9 to TRBJ2-1; TRBD2 might be the D (5 bases). Germline CDR1 SGDLS, CDR2 YYNGEE. The CDR3 runs to 12 residues. Between the trimmed V and J ends, which lost 3 bases and 13 bases, there was a span of 14 bases. In DNA form, the CDR3 reads TGTGCCAGCAGCGCCTCTAGCTTCCCACAGTTCTTC. Protein product: CASSASSFPQFF.

The sample holds a few counts of this clone. J is TRBJ1-2 and V is TRBV5-1; 10 bases line up with TRBD1. Germline V CDR1 and CDR2: SGHRS, YFSETQ. V was clipped by 2 bases and J by 1 base; unmatched bases: 2. The CDR3 is 15 residues long. CDR3 sequence reads: CASSFGTGVNYGYTF. The CDR3 DNA is TGCGCCAGCAGCTTCGGGACAGGGGTTAACTATGGCTACACCTTC.

The CDR3 is CASSLDSPKNTGELFF. DNA of the CDR3: TGTGCCAGCAGCTTAGACAGCCCGAAGAACACCGGGGAGCTGTTTTTT. This chain connects TRBV7-8 to TRBJ2-2; D gene unclear. Trimming shortened V by 1 base and J by 1 base, and 10 bases separated the two germline ends. The CDR3 length is 16 residues. Germline CDR1 is SGHVS and CDR2 is FQNEAQ.

V and J are TRBV7-2 and TRBJ2-1; TRBD2 aligns across 8 bases. Germline V gene lookup returns CDR1 SGHTA and CDR2 FQGNSA. This CDR3 is built from 17 residues. Unmatched junction bases numbered 7, after V lost 3 bases and J lost 0 bases. The CDR3: CASSFAGGLSSYNEQFF. In DNA form, the CDR3 reads TGTGCCAGCAGCTTCGCGGGGGGTCTGAGCTCCTACAATGAGCAGTTCTTC.

This clone came up a few times. The V gene is TRBV15, the J gene TRBJ2-1; 14 positions agree with TRBD2. This CDR3 spans 15 amino acids. The V and J ends lost 1 base and 10 bases, in that order; junction bases with no gene match: 3. Germline loops: CDR1 LNHNV, CDR2 YYDKDF (reference sequence). DNA for the CDR3: TGTGCCACCAGCAGAGGGACTAGCGGGAGGTTGGAGCAGTTCTTC. This sequence encodes CATSRGTSGRLEQFF.

This chain connects TRBV5-1 to TRBJ2-7; TRBD2 matches at 8 bases. Germline V gene sequence: CDR1 SGHRS, CDR2 YFSETQ. V gave up 2 bases and J gave up 4 bases; unmatched junction bases: 5. This CDR3 region has 14 residues. The DNA for the CDR3 is TGCGCCAGCAGCTTCGGGGGGGAAACATACGAGCAGTACTTC. It yields the protein CASSFGGETYEQYF.

The chain carries TRBV29-1 and TRBJ1-2, with a possible D match to TRBD1 (6 bases). V lost 7 bases, J lost 2 bases, and 20 bases lay in between. The germline gives CDR1 SQVTM, CDR2 ANQGSEA. The CDR3 is 15 residues long. The CDR3, as DNA: TGCAGCGCCCTAGCATATCCCGGGACAAACTATGGCTACACCTTC. This translates into CSALAYPGTNYGYTF.

The chain is built from TRBV5-6 and TRBJ2-1; no firm D call. The CDR3 length is 13 residues. Trimming shortened V by 0 bases and J by 5 bases, and 6 bases separated the two germline ends. Germline V gene lookup returns CDR1 SGHDT and CDR2 YYEEEE. The CDR3 loop reads CASSLDSDNEQFF. The CDR3 DNA reads as TGTGCCAGCAGCTTGGATTCGGACAATGAGCAGTTCTTC.